This T cell receptor beta chain originates from a study of cytotoxic CD8 clonotypes in ibrutinib-treated CLL. The wider study: The cohort had 10 to 11 relapsed/refractory and around 15 treatment-naive patients, 17 IGHV unmutated. Broader study findings: Private clonotypes, not public ones, expanded at ibrutinib response.

This clone has just one count. Its cognate antigen is unknown. The assay was immunoSEQ multiplex PCR, and TCRdb's table has in-frame clones only and misses some. The repertoire holds about 80,000 clones, with 75% to 85% as singletons. From germline, CDR1 is MNHEY and CDR2 SMNVEV (reference sequence). The V gene end was trimmed by 5 bases and the J gene end by 5 bases; junction bases not matched to a gene: 14. The CDR3 totals 17 residues. This chain uses TRBV27 with TRBJ2-1; 8 nucleotides agree with TRBD2. The input for sequencing was PBMCs, taken after 12 months of ibrutinib treatment. This TCR came from a human donor with chronic lymphocytic leukemia. Here the CDR3 reads CASSPLFGTSLNNEQFF. The CDR3 DNA reads TGTGCCAGCAGTCCATTGTTTGGGACTAGTCTAAACAATGAGCAGTTCTTC.